This is a list of T cell receptor beta chains from one sample in a study of Graves' ophthalmopathy and Graves' hyperthyroidism. TCRdb fed the multiplex PCR reads into MiXCR, producing one record per CDR3 protein. The sample shows 740,000 or so distinct CDR3 sequences, 40% of them seen only once. Sequencing was done on a sample of peripheral blood. All receptors come from an adult man with Graves' ophthalmopathy. CDR3s include the opening cysteine and the closing phenylalanine or tryptophan. Fields, in order: clone size, D gene, J gene, V gene, CDR3 protein, CDR3 DNA. A D gene is named only where the DNA matches it firmly. Clone size, where shown, is once, few, many, or a class for clones that have expanded.

>few|NA|TRBJ2-7|TRBV11-2
CASSLERPPSYEQYF
TGTGCCAGCAGCTTAGAACGGCCTCCCTCCTACGAGCAGTACTTC
>few|TRBD2|TRBJ2-2|TRBV25-1
CASTPWGGTTGELFF
TGTGCCAGCACCCCCTGGGGGGGGACCACCGGGGAGCTGTTTTTT
>NA|NA|TRBJ1-5|TRBV12-5
CASGYSTQPQHF
TGTGCTAGTGGTTACTCGACACAGCCCCAGCATTTT
>NA|TRBD2|TRBJ2-7|TRBV20-1
CSARRGSSGTYEQYF
TGCAGTGCTAGGCGGGGGTCTAGCGGCACCTACGAGCAGTACTTC
>NA|NA|TRBJ2-5|TRBV6-4
CASSPPQGRQETQYF
TGTGCCAGCTCACCGCCACAGGGGAGGCAAGAGACCCAGTACTTC
>many|NA|TRBJ1-2|TRBV7-9
CASSYGQSYGYTF
TGTGCCAGCAGCTATGGACAGTCCTATGGCTACACCTTC
>few|NA|TRBJ2-2|TRBV20-1
CSAMGTGELFF
TGCAGTGCTATGGGCACCGGGGAGCTGTTTTTT
>NA|NA|TRBJ1-1|TRBV20-1
CSARFGVGTEAFF
TGCAGTGCTAGATTCGGGGTGGGCACTGAAGCTTTCTTT
>NA|TRBD2|TRBJ2-7|TRBV15
CATSRDRSGSYEQYF
TGTGCCACCAGCAGGGACAGAAGCGGGAGCTACGAGCAGTACTTC
>few|NA|TRBJ1-1|TRBV20-1
CSARQTINTEAFF
TGCAGTGCTAGGCAGACCATTAACACTGAAGCTTTCTTT
>many|NA|TRBJ2-5|TRBV15
CATSRDRSDQETQYF
TGTGCCACCAGCAGAGATAGGTCGGACCAAGAGACCCAGTACTTC
>NA|NA|TRBJ1-1|TRBV20-1
CSARDSRRAADTEAFF
TGCAGTGCTAGAGATTCGCGAAGGGCAGCAGACACTGAAGCTTTCTTT
>NA|NA|TRBJ2-2|TRBV11-2
CASSIRERRTGELFF
TGTGCCAGCAGCATTCGGGAGCGGCGAACCGGGGAGCTGTTTTTT
>NA|TRBD1|TRBJ1-6|TRBV19
CASSLQGAVYNSPLHF
TGTGCCAGTAGTCTACAGGGGGCCGTCTATAATTCACCCCTCCACTTT
>few|NA|TRBJ1-2|TRBV6-1
CASSLLNRGYGYTF
TGTGCCAGCAGTTTGTTAAACCGGGGCTATGGCTACACCTTC
>few|NA|TRBJ2-7|TRBV2
CASSGEYRAIDRYF
TGTGCCAGCAGCGGGGAATATCGGGCGATAGATCGGTACTTC
>many|NA|TRBJ1-1|TRBV19
CASSMGVHTEAFF
TGTGCCAGTAGTATGGGGGTGCACACTGAAGCTTTCTTT
>many|TRBD1|TRBJ1-5|TRBV24-1
CATSDREDRANQPQHF
TGTGCCACCAGTGATCGGGAGGACAGGGCCAATCAGCCCCAGCATTTT
>many|NA|TRBJ1-1|TRBV10-3
CAISESGGAEAFF
TGTGCCATCAGTGAGTCAGGCGGGGCGGAAGCTTTCTTT
>few|NA|TRBJ2-6|TRBV7-2
CASSLAGLTF
TGTGCCAGCAGCTTGGCGGGACTGACTTTC
>once|NA|TRBJ2-3|TRBV7-6
CASSGTPSTDTQYF
TGTGCCAGCAGCGGGACTCCTAGCACAGATACGCAGTATTTT
>NA|TRBD1|TRBJ2-3|TRBV7-6
CASSLTGGTDTQYF
TGTGCCAGCAGCTTAACAGGGGGCACAGATACGCAGTATTTT
>NA|NA|TRBJ2-5|TRBV12-3/TRBV12-4
CASSLVGQFGETQYF
TGTGCCAGCAGTTTAGTAGGACAGTTTGGAGAGACCCAGTACTTC
>NA|TRBD1|TRBJ1-1|TRBV20-1
CSALGVTGGTEAFF
TGCAGTGCTCTGGGGGTTACAGGGGGCACTGAAGCTTTCTTT
>many|NA|TRBJ1-2|TRBV24-1
CATSDFKGLGYTF
TGTGCCACCAGTGATTTCAAGGGGTTGGGCTACACCTTC
>many|NA|TRBJ1-1|TRBV6-5
CASSYAENTEAFF
TGTGCCAGCAGTTACGCCGAGAACACTGAAGCTTTCTTT
>many|TRBD1|TRBJ1-2|TRBV7-2
CASSLVPGQGIYGYTF
TGTGCCAGCAGCTTAGTCCCGGGACAGGGAATCTATGGCTACACCTTC
>once|TRBD2|TRBJ2-6|TRBV7-3
CANGGGTRGANVPTF
TGTGCCAACGGCGGGGGGACGAGGGGGGCCAACGTCCCGACTTTC
>many|NA|TRBJ1-6|TRBV2
CASSPEGVNSPLHF
TGTGCCAGCAGTCCGGAAGGGGTCAATTCACCCCTCCACTTT
>NA|NA|TRBJ2-2|TRBV25-1
CASSKGHRSNTGELFF
TGCGCCAGCAGCAAAGGGCACCGATCGAACACCGGGGAGCTGTTTTTT
>NA|TRBD1|TRBJ2-7|TRBV7-9
CASSLDGTVSYEQYF
TGTGCCAGCAGCTTAGATGGGACAGTCTCCTACGAGCAGTACTTC
>few|NA|TRBJ1-3|TRBV7-2
CASSFPGEGNTIYF
TGTGCCAGCAGCTTTCCAGGAGAGGGAAACACCATATATTTT
>NA|NA|TRBJ1-2|TRBV20-1
CSAPQDGHYGYTF
TGCAGTGCCCCGCAGGACGGCCACTATGGCTACACCTTC
>NA|TRBD1|TRBJ1-1|TRBV19
CASRNDRGGTEAFF
TGTGCCAGTAGAAACGACAGGGGGGGCACTGAAGCTTTCTTT
>many|TRBD2|TRBJ2-5|TRBV25-1
CASSISGEKETQYF
TGTGCCAGCAGTATTAGCGGGGAGAAAGAGACCCAGTACTTC
>NA|TRBD2|TRBJ2-5|TRBV24-1
CATSDPGTSGGETQYF
TGTGCCACCAGTGACCCCGGGACTAGCGGGGGGGAGACCCAGTACTTC
>many|TRBD2|TRBJ2-6|TRBV5-1
CASSRRTSGGSGANVLTF
TGCGCCAGCAGCAGACGGACTAGCGGGGGCTCTGGGGCCAACGTCCTGACTTTC
>few|NA|TRBJ1-6|TRBV10-3
CASRRSANSPLHF
TGTGCCAGCAGACGTAGCGCTAATTCACCCCTCCACTTT
>NA|NA|TRBJ1-4|TRBV25-1
CASTWGSKEKLFF
TGTGCCAGCACCTGGGGGTCTAAGGAAAAACTGTTTTTT
>NA|NA|TRBJ1-2|TRBV10-3
CASSLRTPGTANYGYTF
TGTGCCAGCAGTTTGCGTACTCCAGGGACCGCTAACTATGGCTACACCTTC
>NA|NA|TRBJ1-1|TRBV7-9
CASSDPLGNTEAFF
TGTGCCAGCAGTGATCCTTTAGGGAACACTGAAGCTTTCTTT
>NA|NA|TRBJ2-5|TRBV20-1
CSARMAGSQPQYF
TGCAGTGCGCGGATGGCAGGGAGTCAGCCCCAGTACTTC
>few|NA|TRBJ1-2|TRBV3-1
CASSQADNYGYTF
TGTGCCAGCAGCCAAGCAGACAACTATGGCTACACCTTC
>NA|TRBD1|TRBJ1-4|TRBV2
CASSLTGQGGEKLFF
TGTGCCAGCAGTCTCACGGGACAGGGGGGAGAAAAACTGTTTTTT
>NA|NA|TRBJ1-1|TRBV10-3
CASSYSAGTEAFF
TGTGCCAGCAGTTACTCGGCAGGGACTGAAGCTTTCTTT
>many|NA|TRBJ1-3|TRBV2
CASSEAGRLSGNTIYF
TGTGCCAGCAGTGAAGCGGGCAGGCTCTCTGGAAACACCATATATTTT
>many|NA|TRBJ2-6|TRBV25-1
CASSVPGYGANVLTF
TGTGCCAGCAGTGTTCCAGGGTATGGGGCCAACGTCCTGACTTTC
>NA|TRBD2|TRBJ2-2|TRBV25-1
CASRKGAGGPRTGELFF
TGTGCCAGCAGGAAGGGAGCGGGAGGGCCTAGGACCGGGGAGCTGTTTTTT
>NA|TRBD1|TRBJ1-2|TRBV25-1
CASSLSGGAIGYTF
TGTGCCAGCAGTTTATCAGGGGGCGCGATTGGCTACACCTTC
>few|NA|TRBJ2-2|TRBV2
CASSRRYTGELFF
TGTGCCAGCAGTCGTCGGTATACCGGGGAGCTGTTTTTT
>many|NA|TRBJ2-2|TRBV29-1
CSVALTGLELFF
TGCAGCGTTGCCCTCACGGGGTTGGAGCTGTTTTTT
>NA|NA|TRBJ1-1|TRBV29-1
CSVEGQDQNTEAFF
TGCAGCGTTGAAGGACAGGACCAAAACACTGAAGCTTTCTTT
>NA|NA|TRBJ1-3|TRBV11-2
CASRQIESSGNAIYF
TGTGCCAGCAGACAAATCGAGAGCTCTGGAAACGCCATATATTTT